The present T cell receptor (beta chain) was sequenced within a study of blood T cell repertoires in COVID-19. Study information: Donors in the United States, Italy and Spain gave samples during acute or convalescent COVID-19.

Sequencing used immunoSEQ multiplex PCR; TCRdb keeps in-frame clones, though not all of them. The sample gives 390,000 or so clones, 86% of which show up once; more than 1.4% is in the top ten. The receptor's source is a woman aged 30 to 39 with active or convalescent COVID-19. Sequencing was carried out using peripheral blood.

CDR3 coding DNA: TGTGCCAGCAGCCCGACCTGGGGCGATACGCAGTATTTT. Translating gives CASSPTWGDTQYF. The chain is built from TRBV6-6 and TRBJ2-3, with D possibly being TRBD1 (5 bases). The length of the CDR3 is 13 residues. The germline CDR1 and CDR2 sequences are MNHNY and SVGAGI (reference sequence). Trimming removed 6 bases from V and 6 bases from J, with 13 bases in between.